This T cell receptor (beta chain) was sequenced during a study of CXCR3-negative and CXCR3-positive naive CD8 T cells. Study observations and caveats: TRBV-TRBJ usage was similar across naive CXCR3 subsets but distinct in memory cells. TRB CDR3 hydrophobicity was greater in CXCR3-positive naive cells than in CXCR3-negative naive cells.

The libraries of TRB cDNA were prepared using 5' RACE with UMI labels. TCRdb derives one entry per CDR3 protein from the 5' RACE reads, leaving out DNA. Its table records tens of thousands of distinct CDR3 sequences. Points on this clonotype: Antigen specificity is unknown.

This CDR3 is 13 amino acids long. Germline CDR1 SGHAT, CDR2 FQNNGV. This TCR came from a human donor in good health. Some clones in this sample may be carry-over from other donors' samples. Source material: naive CXCR3- CD8+ T cells from blood. Documented subset: CD45RO-CCR7+CD27+CD95- naive CD8+ T cells lacking CXCR3 (TNR3-). The chain carries TRBV11-2 and TRBJ1-1. This chain's CDR3 is CASSVIRPYEAFF.